This is a list of T cell receptor beta chains from one sample in a study of beta chain features in type 1 diabetes. Libraries were prepared by immunoSEQ multiplex PCR; TCRdb keeps only in-frame clonotypes and omits some of them. Of under 300,000 clones in the sample, around 26% were seen once. The sequenced sample consisted of central memory CD4+ T cells from blood. These receptors were taken from a man aged 30-40 years in good health. Both conserved end residues are part of each CDR3. The order of the fields is D gene, clone size, J gene, V gene, CDR3 DNA, CDR3 protein. A D gene is named only where the DNA matches it firmly. Rows may omit the clone size; those that give it use once, few, many or a size class.

.,.,TRBJ2-1,TRBV19,TGTGCCAGTAGTAATGGACTACTCTACAATGAGCAGTTCTTC,CASSNGLLYNEQFF
TRBD2,.,TRBJ2-1,TRBV5-1,TGCGCCAGCAGCTCGGGGACGAGGGGAGGACTAGCGAACAATGAGCAGTTCTTC,CASSSGTRGGLANNEQFF
.,few,TRBJ2-7,TRBV2,TGTGCCAGCAGTGGGGCAGCGTCCCTCGAGCAGTACTTC,CASSGAASLEQYF
TRBD2,.,TRBJ2-1,TRBV4-1,TGCGCCAGCAGCCAACCTAGCGGGAGGGGATACAATGAGCAGTTCTTC,CASSQPSGRGYNEQFF
.,.,TRBJ2-5,TRBV7-2,TGTGCCAGCAGCATTGGACAGTTCGGAGAGACCCAGTACTTC,CASSIGQFGETQYF
TRBD1,.,TRBJ1-2,TRBV15,TGTGCCACCAGCAAGGACAGGTCTGACTATGGCTACACCTTC,CATSKDRSDYGYTF
.,.,TRBJ2-3,TRBV7-2,TGTGCCAGCAGCTTAGCGCGGTCGGGACTCAGCACAGATACGCAGTATTTT,CASSLARSGLSTDTQYF
.,few,TRBJ2-2,TRBV7-2,TGTGCCAGCAGCCAACAAGGTCCGAACACCGGGGAGCTGTTTTTT,CASSQQGPNTGELFF
.,few,TRBJ2-3,TRBV5-1,TGCGCCAGCAGCTTGGCCGAGTCAGATACGCAGTATTTT,CASSLAESDTQYF
.,.,TRBJ2-7,TRBV10-3,TGTGCCATCAGTGACACTAAGAGCTCCTACGAGCAGTACTTC,CAISDTKSSYEQYF
.,.,TRBJ2-7,TRBV28,TGTGCCAGCAGTCCCCGTTCGGCTCCGGGTCGTTCCCGCGAGCAGTACTTC,CASSPRSAPGRSREQYF
.,.,TRBJ1-2,TRBV10-3,TGTGCCATCAGAGCGGGACAAGGGACTAACCTTGTTGGCTACACCTTC,CAIRAGQGTNLVGYTF
.,.,TRBJ2-4,TRBV11-2,TGTGCCAGCAGCTTATCAAGGGAAAACATTCAGTACTTC,CASSLSRENIQYF